The present entry profiles one T cell receptor (beta chain) with its context. This CDR3 has 17 amino acids. Germline V gives CDR1 MNHNS, CDR2 SASEGT. Deletions cut 3 bases from V and 5 bases from J, with 19 bases between. Using immunoSEQ multiplex PCR, the repertoire was profiled, and TCRdb retains in-frame clones only, with some absent. The sample contains 2.5 million or so clones, roughly nine tenths of which appear only once. This sample was included in a study of shared clonotypes between healthy human individuals. At the level of the study: There were three CD4 naive, three CD4 memory, two CD8 naive and one CD8 memory plates per donor.

This receptor was identified in a man between 18 and 35 years old in good health. This chain connects TRBV6-1 to TRBJ1-4, with D possibly TRBD1 on 6 matching bases. Sequenced sample: naive CD4+ T cells sorted from blood. As for subset: CD45RA+ positively selected. The CDR3 DNA is TGTGCCAGCAGTGACGGGCAGGGGACGAAGCAGAATGAAAAACTGTTTTTT. This translates into CASSDGQGTKQNEKLFF.